Shown below are 12 T cell receptor beta chains from a single sample sequenced in a study of blood T cell repertoires in COVID-19. Produced via immunoSEQ multiplex PCR; TCRdb's table is partial and in-frame only. The table lists some 250,000 clones, approximately 86% of them singletons. The sequencing sample was made of peripheral blood. These receptors were taken from a woman aged 25-40 years who had recovered from COVID-19.

The chain recombines TRBV30 with TRBJ1-2; 7 nucleotides agree with TRBD1. The germline CDR1 and CDR2 sequences are GTSNPN and SVGIG (reference sequence). The CDR3 spans 12 residues. J gave up 8 bases and V 5 bases, and 8 bases lay outside the gene matches. The DNA of the CDR3 is TGTGCCTGGGAACAGGGGTTTTCAGGCTACACCTTC. It is translated as CAWEQGFSGYTF. Full variable domain (remainder filled in from reference TRBV30 and TRBJ1-2): SQTIHQWPATLVQPVGSPLSLECTVEGTSNPNLYWYRQAAGRGLQLLFYSVGIGQISSEVPQNLSASRPQDRQFILSSKKLLLSDSGFYLCAWEQGFSGYTFGSGTRLTVV.

The chain employs TRBV2 and TRBJ2-5; possibly TRBD2 for D (5 bases). CDR3 length equals 14 residues. From germline, CDR1 is SNHLY and CDR2 FYNNEI. V dropped 9 bases and J dropped 5 bases, with 19 bases sitting between them. CDR3 sequence reads: CASETGNTVETQYF. DNA for the CDR3: TGTGCCAGTGAAACCGGGAACACGGTGGAGACCCAGTACTTC.

This chain connects TRBV6-6 to TRBJ2-5, with D perhaps TRBD2 (6 bases). CDR1 MNHNY and CDR2 SVGAGI come from the germline V gene (reference sequence). Trimming removed 2 bases at V and 4 bases at J, with 11 bases between. This CDR3 contains 14 residues. The CDR3 sequence is CASSYTGGRETQYF. CDR3 in DNA: TGTGCCAGCAGTTACACCGGGGGTCGAGAGACCCAGTACTTC.

The rearrangement uses TRBV27 and TRBJ1-1; D gene unclear. The V end was cut by 1 base, the J end by 3 bases, with 6 bases between. Germline V gene data show CDR1 as MNHEY and CDR2 as SMNVEV (reference sequence). The CDR3 totals 13 residues. The CDR3 region has the DNA TGTGCCAGCAGTTTATGGGCGTACACTGAAGCTTTCTTT. This codes for CASSLWAYTEAFF.

The chain employs TRBV7-6 and TRBJ2-3, with D maybe TRBD2 (6 bases). The V gene lost 6 bases and the J gene lost 10 bases, with 14 bases spanning the gap. Germline values: CDR1 SGHVS, CDR2 FNYEAQ. There are 12 residues in the CDR3. The CDR3 loop is CASSLPGVAQYF. The CDR3, as DNA: TGTGCCAGCAGTCTACCGGGGGTGGCGCAGTATTTT. Filled out from reference TRBV7-6 and TRBJ2-3, the complete variable domain reads GAGVSQSPRYKVTKRGQDVALRCDPISGHVSLYWYRQALGQGPEFLTYFNYEAQQDKSGLPNDRFSAERPEGSISTLTIQRTEQRDSAMYRCASSLPGVAQYFGPGTRLTVL.

The chain carries TRBV19 and TRBJ1-3; D is possibly TRBD1 (5 bases). The germline CDR1 and CDR2 sequences are LNHDA and SQIVND (reference sequence). Trimming shortened V by 6 bases and J by 0 bases, and 12 bases separated the two germline ends. The CDR3 length is 15 residues. The CDR3 bases are TGTGCCAGTAGGGCGGACACATACTCTGGAAACACCATATATTTT. It translates to CASRADTYSGNTIYF.

The chain employs TRBV7-2 and TRBJ2-5; 8 bases fit TRBD2. Germline V gene data show CDR1 as SGHTA and CDR2 as FQGNSA. The CDR3 is 16 amino acids. The ends lost 6 bases at V and 5 bases at J; junction bases unmatched: 14. CDR3 nucleotides: TGTGCCAGCAGTTCTTCCGGGGGGGCTCCTTGGGAGACCCAGTACTTC. Protein product: CASSSSGGAPWETQYF.

This rearrangement joins TRBV2 to TRBJ2-7; 8 bases map to TRBD1. The CDR3 has 17 residues. The germline CDR1 and CDR2 sequences are SNHLY and FYNNEI. Trimming removed 2 bases from V and 4 bases from J; junction bases left unmatched: 13. Here the CDR3 reads CASSENGQGAASYEQYF. As DNA, the CDR3 is TGTGCCAGCAGTGAAAATGGGCAGGGGGCCGCGTCGTACGAGCAGTACTTC. Full variable domain (remainder filled in from reference TRBV2 and TRBJ2-7): EPEVTQTPSHQVTQMGQEVILRCVPISNHLYFYWYRQILGQKVEFLVSFYNNEISEKSEIFDDQFSVERPDGSNFTLKIRSTKLEDSAMYFCASSENGQGAASYEQYFGPGTRLTVT.

The V and J genes are TRBV10-3 and TRBJ2-1; the match to TRBD1 covers 8 bases. V lost 0 bases and J lost 6; bases outside the gene matches: 13. This CDR3 comprises 18 residues. In germline, CDR1 is ENHRY, CDR2 SYGVKD. The CDR3 here is CAISESGLDRVRGNEQFF. CDR3 DNA: TGTGCCATCAGTGAGTCTGGATTGGACAGGGTCAGGGGCAATGAGCAGTTCTTC.

V is TRBV6-5 and J is TRBJ2-3, with no clear D. The germline V gene encodes CDR1 MNHEY and CDR2 SVGAGI. There are 15 residues in the CDR3. V lost 1 base and J lost 2, with 10 bases in between. CDR3 sequence: CASSYYGQDTDTQYF. As DNA, the CDR3 is TGTGCCAGCAGTTACTACGGCCAGGACACAGATACGCAGTATTTT.

The chain carries TRBV4-1 and TRBJ1-2, with a tentative D call TRBD1 (5 bases). The CDR3 covers 14 residues. The germline CDR1 and CDR2 sequences are MGHRA and YSYEKL. Trimming took 5 bases from V and 4 from J, leaving 14 bases between them. The CDR3 is CASSGRDRLYGYTF. CDR3 nucleotide sequence: TGCGCCAGCAGCGGAAGAGACAGACTCTATGGCTACACCTTC.

The chain carries TRBV3-1 (or the pseudogene TRBV3-2) and TRBJ2-2, with a tentative D call TRBD2 (5 bases). V shed 0 bases and J shed 2 bases, with 16 bases lying between them. The CDR3 has 18 amino acids. Germline CDR1 LGHDT, CDR2 YNNKEL (reference sequence). The CDR3 here is CASSQEVAVGVNTGELFF. CDR3 bases: TGTGCCAGCAGCCAAGAGGTCGCAGTCGGGGTAAACACCGGGGAGCTGTTTTTT.